A single sample gave rise to the 14 T cell receptor beta chains below, sequenced in a study of cytomegalovirus exposure and HLA in healthy donors (dated by TCRdb to 2015 to 2018). The library relied on the immunoSEQ multiplex PCR assay. For the multiplex PCR, a mixture combining 60 forward primers for TCR Vbeta segments and 13 reverse primers for TCR Jbeta segments was used. TCRdb mirrors the immuneACCESS table, restricted to in-frame sequences. Some clones are absent from its copies; in checked studies, under half trace to an unresolved V gene, and the reason for the others is unknown. Here the sample has 150,000 to 200,000 clones; about 75% occur a single time. 11% to 15% of the sample comes from the top ten. Sequenced material: PBMCs. The receptor set was obtained from a man in his fifties in good health and CMV-seropositive.

The genes are TRBV30 and TRBJ1-2; 7 nucleotides agree with TRBD1. This CDR3 has 15 residues. The ends lost 4 bases at V and 6 bases at J; junction bases unmatched: 14. CDR1 and CDR2 (germline): GTSNPN, SVGIG (reference sequence). The CDR3 is CAWKGTARAPHGYTF. In DNA, the CDR3 is TGTGCCTGGAAGGGGACAGCACGTGCCCCCCATGGCTACACCTTC.

This sequence joins TRBV7-9 and TRBJ1-5; 9 bases are a match to TRBD1. CDR3 length: 14 residues. The V segment lost 5 bases and the J segment 4 bases; nucleotides outside the gene matches: 3. Germline loops: CDR1 SEHNR, CDR2 FQNEAQ (reference sequence). The CDR3: CASSLQGANQPQHF. The CDR3 nucleotides read TGTGCCAGCAGCCTACAGGGGGCTAATCAGCCCCAGCATTTT.

V gene TRBV11-2 combines with J gene TRBJ2-7, with 12 bases fitting TRBD2. With V trimmed by 7 bases and J by 3 bases, 4 bases remained unmatched. CDR3 length: 14 amino acids. Germline lookup yields CDR1 SGHAT and CDR2 FQNNGV. As DNA, the CDR3 is TGTGCCAGCATCCCGGGACTAGCGGGCTACGAGCAGTACTTC. Amino acids: CASIPGLAGYEQYF.

The CDR3 DNA follows: TGTGCCAGCAGTTTTTCCGGACAGGGTGGTGGGCAGTACTTC. Amino acid sequence: CASSFSGQGGGQYF. This chain joins TRBV27 and TRBJ2-7; 8 positions agree with TRBD1. From germline, CDR1 is MNHEY and CDR2 SMNVEV (reference sequence). Trimming removed 3 bases from V and 9 bases from J; junction bases left unmatched: 10. The CDR3 is made up of 14 amino acids.

This chain joins TRBV5-1 and TRBJ2-3; 11 bases are a match to TRBD2. CDR1 is SGHRS, CDR2 YFSETQ, per germline. The CDR3 consists of 15 residues. The junction had 9 bases not matched to a gene; V was cut back by 6 bases and J by 6 bases. The CDR3 sequence is CASISGTSGFDTQYF. The DNA of the CDR3 is TGCGCCAGCATCTCCGGGACTAGCGGATTTGATACGCAGTATTTT. Based on the CDR3 plus reference TRBV5-1 and TRBJ2-3, the full variable domain is KAGVTQTPRYLIKTRGQQVTLSCSPISGHRSVSWYQQTPGQGLQFLFEYFSETQRNKGNFPGRFSGRQFSNSRSEMNVSTLELGDSALYLCASISGTSGFDTQYFGPGTRLTVL.

The V call is TRBV19, the J call TRBJ1-1, with 7 bases matching TRBD1. CDR1 is LNHDA, CDR2 SQIVND, per germline (reference sequence). With 5 bases clipped from V and 5 bases from J, the junction kept 11 bases outside the gene matches. The CDR3 extends over 15 amino acids. In DNA form, the CDR3 reads TGTGCCAGTAGTCCAGGGGACAGTCGAAGGACTGAAGCTTTCTTT. Translation gives CASSPGDSRRTEAFF.

Only one count was recorded for this clone. The V call is TRBV30, the J call TRBJ2-7; D perhaps matches TRBD2 (7 bases). The CDR3 length is 17 residues. The ends were cut back, 0 bases at V and 3 bases at J, with 21 bases in the middle. The V gene's germline CDR1 is GTSNPN and CDR2 SVGIG (reference sequence). The CDR3 protein is CAWSVDYREGGLYEQYF. CDR3 nucleotides: TGTGCCTGGAGTGTGGATTACAGGGAGGGGGGACTCTACGAGCAGTACTTC.

As to this clone: The sample has other DNA sequences that encode this CDR3 too. V is TRBV7-9 and J is TRBJ2-7; TRBD2 agrees at 8 bases. Trimming removed 1 base from V and 3 bases from J; junction bases left unmatched: 2. The CDR3 covers 14 residues. The V gene's germline CDR1 is SEHNR and CDR2 FQNEAQ (reference sequence). Written as DNA, the CDR3 is TGTGCCAGCAGCTTAGGCGGGGGGAGCTACGAGCAGTACTTC. It specifies CASSLGGGSYEQYF.

The chain couples TRBV6-5 to TRBJ1-1; weak D call: TRBD1 (5 bases). Trimming pared 2 bases from V and 1 base from J, leaving 11 bases between. Germline values: CDR1 MNHEY, CDR2 SVGAGI. The length of the CDR3 is 15 residues. Here the CDR3 reads CASSYPGGQNTEAFF. CDR3 DNA: TGTGCCAGCAGTTACCCCGGGGGTCAGAACACTGAAGCTTTCTTT.

This sequence joins TRBV27 and TRBJ1-3, with TRBD1 as a possible D gene (6 bases). V lost 3 bases, J lost 0 bases, and 6 bases lay in between. The CDR3 runs to 14 residues. Looked up from germline, CDR1 is MNHEY and CDR2 is SMNVEV (reference sequence). The DNA for the CDR3 is TGTGCCAGCAGTTTCAGGGGCTCTGGAAACACCATATATTTT. Its translation: CASSFRGSGNTIYF.

The chain combines TRBV2 with TRBJ2-6; a possible D gene is TRBD1 (6 bases). Germline CDR1 SNHLY, CDR2 FYNNEI. V lost 6 bases to trimming and J lost 0 bases, with 18 bases between them. This CDR3 contains 18 residues. CDR3 loop: CASRLQGSPRSGANVLTF. The CDR3 DNA is TGTGCCAGCAGGTTACAGGGAAGCCCCCGCTCTGGGGCCAACGTCCTGACTTTC.

The gene calls are TRBV4-3 and TRBJ2-1, with 11 nucleotides matching TRBD2. Germline CDR1 LGHNA, CDR2 YSLEER. V dropped 0 bases and J dropped 7; count of bases not matched to a gene: 11. The CDR3 sequence is 18 residues long. CDR3 bases: TGCGCCAGCAGCCAAGAATGGGTAGCGGGGGGGCGGAAAAATGAGCAGTTCTTC. It specifies CASSQEWVAGGRKNEQFF.

This chain uses TRBV15 with TRBJ2-5, with a tentative D call TRBD2 (6 bases). The assigned J gene may be wrong: the sequence end matches TRBJ2-7 better. CDR3 length: 14 amino acids. Germline V gives CDR1 LNHNV, CDR2 YYDKDF (reference sequence). As DNA, the CDR3 is TGTGCCACCAGCCCAGGGACTGGAGCCTACGAGCAGTACTTC. The encoded protein is CATSPGTGAYEQYF.

This clone was counted between two and nine times. The chain uses TRBV4-1 and TRBJ2-6, with TRBD1 identical over 8 bases. This CDR3 is 16 amino acids long. Per the germline V gene, CDR1 is MGHRA and CDR2 is YSYEKL. Losses at the gene ends were 4 bases for V and 2 bases for J; bases not matched to a gene: 4. This CDR3 reads CASSRDRGTGANVLTF. The CDR3, as DNA: TGCGCCAGCAGCCGAGACAGGGGAACTGGGGCCAACGTCCTGACTTTC.